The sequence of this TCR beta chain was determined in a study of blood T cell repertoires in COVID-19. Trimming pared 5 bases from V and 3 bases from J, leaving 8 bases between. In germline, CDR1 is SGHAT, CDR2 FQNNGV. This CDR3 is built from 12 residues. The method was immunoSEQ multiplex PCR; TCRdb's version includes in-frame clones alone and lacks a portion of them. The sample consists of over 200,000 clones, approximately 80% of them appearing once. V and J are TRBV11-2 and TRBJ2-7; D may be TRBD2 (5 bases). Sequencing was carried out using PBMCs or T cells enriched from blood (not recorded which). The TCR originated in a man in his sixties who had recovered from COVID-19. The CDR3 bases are TGTGCCAGCAGCGCCGAGGGCTACGAGCAGTACTTC. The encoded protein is CASSAEGYEQYF.